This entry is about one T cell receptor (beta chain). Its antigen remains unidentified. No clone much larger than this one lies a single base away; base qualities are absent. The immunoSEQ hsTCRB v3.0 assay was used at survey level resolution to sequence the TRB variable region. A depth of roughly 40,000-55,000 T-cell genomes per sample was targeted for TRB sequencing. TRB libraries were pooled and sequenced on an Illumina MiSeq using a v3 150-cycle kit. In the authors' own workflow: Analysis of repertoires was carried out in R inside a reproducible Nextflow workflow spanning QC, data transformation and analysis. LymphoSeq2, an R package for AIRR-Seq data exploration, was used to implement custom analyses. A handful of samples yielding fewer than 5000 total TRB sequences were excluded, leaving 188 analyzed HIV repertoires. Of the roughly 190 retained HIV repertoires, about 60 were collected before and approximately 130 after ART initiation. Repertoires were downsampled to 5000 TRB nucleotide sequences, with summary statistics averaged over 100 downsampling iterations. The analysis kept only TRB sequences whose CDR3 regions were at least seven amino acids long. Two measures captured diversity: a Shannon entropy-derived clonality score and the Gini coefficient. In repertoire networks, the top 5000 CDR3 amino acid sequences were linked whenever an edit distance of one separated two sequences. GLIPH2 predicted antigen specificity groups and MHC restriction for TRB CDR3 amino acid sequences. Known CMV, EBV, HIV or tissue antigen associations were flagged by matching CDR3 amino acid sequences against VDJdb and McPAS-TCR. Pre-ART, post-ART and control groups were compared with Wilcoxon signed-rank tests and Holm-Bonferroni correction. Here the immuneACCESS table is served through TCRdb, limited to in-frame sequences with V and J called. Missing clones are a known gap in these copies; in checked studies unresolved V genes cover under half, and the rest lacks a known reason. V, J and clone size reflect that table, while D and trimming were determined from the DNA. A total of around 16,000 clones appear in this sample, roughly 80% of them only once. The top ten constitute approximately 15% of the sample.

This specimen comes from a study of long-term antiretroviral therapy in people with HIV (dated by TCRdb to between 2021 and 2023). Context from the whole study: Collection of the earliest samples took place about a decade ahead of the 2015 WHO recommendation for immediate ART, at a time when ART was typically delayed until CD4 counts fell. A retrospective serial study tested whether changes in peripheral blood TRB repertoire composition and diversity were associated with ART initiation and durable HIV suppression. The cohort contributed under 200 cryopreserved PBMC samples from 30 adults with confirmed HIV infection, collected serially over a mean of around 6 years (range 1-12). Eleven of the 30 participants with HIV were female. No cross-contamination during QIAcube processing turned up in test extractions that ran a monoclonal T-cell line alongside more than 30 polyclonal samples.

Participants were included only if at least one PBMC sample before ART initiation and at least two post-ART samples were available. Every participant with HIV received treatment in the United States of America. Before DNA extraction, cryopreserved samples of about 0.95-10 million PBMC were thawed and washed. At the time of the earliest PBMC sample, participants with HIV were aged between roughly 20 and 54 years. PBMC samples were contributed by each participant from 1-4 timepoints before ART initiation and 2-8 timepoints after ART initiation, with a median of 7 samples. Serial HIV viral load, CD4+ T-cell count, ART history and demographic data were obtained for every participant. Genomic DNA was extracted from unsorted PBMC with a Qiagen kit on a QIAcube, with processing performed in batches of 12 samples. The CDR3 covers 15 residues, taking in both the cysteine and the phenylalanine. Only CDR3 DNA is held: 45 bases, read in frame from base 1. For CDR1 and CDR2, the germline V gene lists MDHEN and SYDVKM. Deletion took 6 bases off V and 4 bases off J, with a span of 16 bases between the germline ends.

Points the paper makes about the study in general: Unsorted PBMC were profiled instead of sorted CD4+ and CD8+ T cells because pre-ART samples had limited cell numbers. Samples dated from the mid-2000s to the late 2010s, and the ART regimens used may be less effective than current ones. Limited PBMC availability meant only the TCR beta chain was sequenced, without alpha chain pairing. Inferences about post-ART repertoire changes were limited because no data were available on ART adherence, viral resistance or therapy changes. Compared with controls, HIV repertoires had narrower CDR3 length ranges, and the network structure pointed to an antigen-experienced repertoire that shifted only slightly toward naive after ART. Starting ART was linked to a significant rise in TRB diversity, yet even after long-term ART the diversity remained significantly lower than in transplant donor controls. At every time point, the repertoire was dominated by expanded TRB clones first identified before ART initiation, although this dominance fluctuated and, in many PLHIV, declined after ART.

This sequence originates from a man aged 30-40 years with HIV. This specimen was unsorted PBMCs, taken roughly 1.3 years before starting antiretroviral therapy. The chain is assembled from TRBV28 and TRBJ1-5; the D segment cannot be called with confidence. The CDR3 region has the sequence CASSPTGSLNQPQHF. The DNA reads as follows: TGTGCCAGCAGCCCCACCGGGTCTCTAAATCAGCCCCAGCATTTT.